This entry is about one T cell receptor beta chain. The data belong to a study of control samples from healthy donors and cancer patients. Germline values: CDR1 MNHNS, CDR2 SASEGT. V was clipped by 2 bases and J by 6 bases; unmatched bases: 7. This CDR3 comprises 15 residues. Assay used: immunoSEQ multiplex PCR; TCRdb lists only in-frame clones, some missing. The table lists about 160,000 clones, nearly 96% of them singletons. The specimen sequenced was blood. The chain is built from TRBV6-1 and TRBJ2-3; 8 bases are shared with TRBD2. This sequence originates from a woman in her 30s in good health. This CDR3 reads CASSELAGRADTQYF. The CDR3 bases are TGTGCCAGCAGTGAATTAGCGGGAAGGGCCGATACGCAGTATTTT.